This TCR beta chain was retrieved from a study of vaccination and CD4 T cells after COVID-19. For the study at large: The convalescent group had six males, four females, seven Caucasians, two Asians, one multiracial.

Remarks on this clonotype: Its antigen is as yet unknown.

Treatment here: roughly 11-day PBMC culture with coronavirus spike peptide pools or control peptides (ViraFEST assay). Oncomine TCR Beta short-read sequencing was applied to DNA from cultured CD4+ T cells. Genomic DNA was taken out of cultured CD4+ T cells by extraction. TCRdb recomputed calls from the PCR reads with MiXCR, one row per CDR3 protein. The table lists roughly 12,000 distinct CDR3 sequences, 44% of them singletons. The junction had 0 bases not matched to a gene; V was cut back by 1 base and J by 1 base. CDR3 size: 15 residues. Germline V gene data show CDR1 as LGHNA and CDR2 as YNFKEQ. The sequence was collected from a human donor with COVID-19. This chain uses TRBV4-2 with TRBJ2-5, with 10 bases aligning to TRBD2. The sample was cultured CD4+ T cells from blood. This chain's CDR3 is CASSQGLAGQETQYF. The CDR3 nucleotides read TGTGCCAGCAGCCAAGGACTAGCGGGCCAAGAGACCCAGTACTTC.